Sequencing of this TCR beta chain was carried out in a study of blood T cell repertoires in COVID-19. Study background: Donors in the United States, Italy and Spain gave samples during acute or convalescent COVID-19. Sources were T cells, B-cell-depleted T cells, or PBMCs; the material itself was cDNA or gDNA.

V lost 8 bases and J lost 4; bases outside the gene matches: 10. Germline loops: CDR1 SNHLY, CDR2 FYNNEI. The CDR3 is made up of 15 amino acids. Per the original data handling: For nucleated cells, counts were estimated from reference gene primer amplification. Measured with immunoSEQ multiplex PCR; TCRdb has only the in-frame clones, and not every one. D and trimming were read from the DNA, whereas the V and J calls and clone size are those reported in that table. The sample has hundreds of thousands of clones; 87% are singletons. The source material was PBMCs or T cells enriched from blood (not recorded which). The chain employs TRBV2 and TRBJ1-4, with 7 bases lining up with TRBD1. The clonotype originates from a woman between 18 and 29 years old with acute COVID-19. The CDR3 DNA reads TGTGCCAGCCTTTCCCAGGGACAGATTAATGAAAAACTGTTTTTT. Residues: CASLSQGQINEKLFF.